Presented here are 30 T cell receptor beta chains from one specimen sequenced in a study of cytomegalovirus exposure and HLA in healthy donors. PCR used 60 Vbeta primers and 13 Jbeta primers. This table comes from immunoSEQ multiplex PCR, and its TCRdb copy is limited to in-frame clones, with some not included. The sample consists of about 180,000 clones, around 82% of them appearing once. The material sequenced was PBMCs. Source of these receptors: a man aged 55 to 69 in good health and CMV-seronegative.

This sequence joins TRBV4-1 and TRBJ1-1, with no clear D. The germline V gene encodes CDR1 MGHRA and CDR2 YSYEKL. The germline V and J ends were trimmed by 1 base and 4 bases, with 7 bases remaining between them. The length of the CDR3 is 13 residues. CDR3 sequence reads: CASSQVRLTEAFF. DNA of the CDR3: TGCGCCAGCAGCCAAGTAAGACTCACTGAAGCTTTCTTT.

As concerns this clone: An end of the junction does not agree with germline; a read error may underlie this. V and J are TRBV9 and TRBJ1-2; 8 positions match TRBD1. Germline lookup yields CDR1 SGDLS and CDR2 YYNGEE. The CDR3 spans 14 residues. CDR3: CASSVVGDRSLKYF. As DNA, the CDR3 is TGTGCCAGCAGCGTAGTTGGGGACAGGTCCTTAAAATACTTC.

This CDR3 reads CASSLGAQNTEAFF. The CDR3 DNA sequence: TGCGCCAGCAGCTTAGGGGCACAGAACACTGAAGCTTTCTTT. This rearrangement joins TRBV4-1 to TRBJ1-1, with D perhaps matching TRBD1 (5 bases). Between the trimmed V and J ends, which lost 5 bases and 1 base, there was a span of 11 bases. From germline, CDR1 is MGHRA and CDR2 YSYEKL. The CDR3 loop spans 14 amino acids.

The CDR3 DNA reads as TGTGCCAGCAGCTTAAGGACAAACACCGGGGAGCTGTTTTTT. It is translated as CASSLRTNTGELFF. The rearrangement joins TRBV11-1 to TRBJ2-2; D may be TRBD1 (5 bases). The CDR3 length is 14 residues. Germline V lookup: CDR1 SGHAT, CDR2 FQDESV (reference sequence). Trimming left V 2 bases short and J 2 bases short, with 6 bases between. Combining the CDR3 with reference TRBV11-1 and TRBJ2-2 gives the whole variable domain EAEVAQSPRYKITEKSQAVAFWCDPISGHATLYWYRQILGQGPELLVQFQDESVVDDSQLPKDRFSAERLKGVDSTLKIQPAELGDSAMYLCASSLRTNTGELFFGEGSRLTVL.

The chain links TRBV7-6 to TRBJ1-1; 7 bases are shared with TRBD1. Germline lookup yields CDR1 SGHVS and CDR2 FNYEAQ. J was trimmed by 6 bases and V by 2 bases; bases with no gene match: 9. This CDR3 has 15 amino acids. The CDR3 is CASSLLGQRQAEAFF. The DNA of the CDR3 is TGTGCCAGCAGCTTATTGGGACAGAGGCAGGCTGAAGCTTTCTTT. The full variable domain, rest sourced from reference TRBV7-6 and TRBJ1-1, is GAGVSQSPRYKVTKRGQDVALRCDPISGHVSLYWYRQALGQGPEFLTYFNYEAQQDKSGLPNDRFSAERPEGSISTLTIQRTEQRDSAMYRCASSLLGQRQAEAFFGQGTRLTVV.

V usage is TRBV5-1 and J usage is TRBJ2-7; D remains unclear. Trimming left V 4 bases short and J 6 bases short, with 23 bases between. The V gene's germline CDR1 is SGHRS and CDR2 YFSETQ. The CDR3 has 16 residues. The chain's CDR3 is CASSPLLGPEGGEQYF. In DNA form, the CDR3 reads TGCGCCAGCAGCCCCCTATTGGGCCCGGAAGGTGGCGAGCAGTACTTC.

This chain connects TRBV5-4 to TRBJ1-1; a possible D gene is TRBD1 (6 bases). The germline V gene encodes CDR1 SGHNT and CDR2 YYREEE (reference sequence). This CDR3 has 14 amino acids. Deletions cut 2 bases from V and 1 base from J, with 9 bases between. Here the CDR3 DNA reads TGTGCCAGCAGCTTAAAGGGACAGAACACTGAAGCTTTCTTT. It specifies CASSLKGQNTEAFF. The entire variable domain, with the rest obtained from reference TRBV5-4 and TRBJ1-1, is as follows: ETGVTQSPTHLIKTRGQQVTLRCSSQSGHNTVSWYQQALGQGPQFIFQYYREEENGRGNFPPRFSGLQFPNYSSELNVNALELDDSALYLCASSLKGQNTEAFFGQGTRLTVV.

Points on this clone: Other DNA sequences within the sample encode an identical CDR3. In DNA form, the CDR3 reads TGTGCCAGCAGCGCCGGGACGGGGGTCTATGGCTACACCTTC. Its translation is CASSAGTGVYGYTF. This chain links TRBV7-8 with TRBJ1-2, with a weak D call TRBD1 (5 bases). Germline CDR1 SGHVS, CDR2 FQNEAQ. V shed 5 bases and J shed 4 bases, with 14 bases lying between them. The CDR3 consists of 14 residues.

The CDR3 region has the DNA TGTGCCATCCGTACTAGCGGGAACGAGCAGTTCTTC. Translation gives CAIRTSGNEQFF. The chain employs TRBV10-3 and TRBJ2-1, with TRBD2 matching over 10 bases. The V gene end was trimmed by 8 bases and the J gene end by 10 bases; junction bases not matched to a gene: 5. This CDR3 is 12 amino acids long. CDR1 is ENHRY, CDR2 SYGVKD, per germline.

The gene calls are TRBV29-1 and TRBJ1-1; no clear D. Trimming left V 7 bases short and J 1 base short, with 7 bases between. Germline CDR1 reads SQVTM; CDR2 reads ANQGSEA. The CDR3 extends over 11 amino acids. CDR3 nucleotides: TGCAGCGCAACAGAGAACACTGAAGCTTTCTTT. Translated: CSATENTEAFF.

The rearrangement uses TRBV19 and TRBJ2-3; 11 positions match TRBD2. Germline CDR1 is LNHDA and CDR2 is SQIVND (reference sequence). The V and J ends lost 6 bases and 13 bases, in that order; junction bases with no gene match: 3. The CDR3 extends over 11 amino acids. CDR3 protein: CASRLAGVKYF. In nucleotides, the CDR3 is TGTGCCAGTAGACTAGCGGGAGTCAAGTATTTT.

The chain combines TRBV27 with TRBJ2-3, with 8 positions matching TRBD2. Trimming took 4 bases from V and 0 from J; bases not matched to a gene: 15. CDR1 and CDR2 from the germline V gene are MNHEY and SMNVEV (reference sequence). The CDR3 sequence is 19 residues long. The CDR3 sequence: CASSSRPVLSGRSTDTQYF. Here the CDR3 DNA reads TGTGCCAGCAGTTCAAGGCCGGTCTTGAGCGGGAGAAGCACAGATACGCAGTATTTT.

V usage is TRBV9 and J usage is TRBJ2-1, with TRBD2 as a possible D gene (5 bases). V gave up 2 bases and J gave up 10 bases, with 10 bases separating them. Per germline, CDR1 SGDLS and CDR2 YYNGEE. This CDR3 is built from 12 residues. CDR3 sequence: CASSVKSGEQFF. The DNA of the CDR3 is TGTGCCAGCAGCGTGAAGTCGGGGGAGCAGTTCTTC.

CDR3 sequence: CASSEEGGGNQPQHF. CDR3 bases: TGTGCCAGCAGTGAAGAAGGGGGAGGCAATCAGCCCCAGCATTTT. The genes are TRBV6-1 and TRBJ1-5; weak D call: TRBD1 (6 bases). V was shortened by 1 base and J by 2 bases, with 9 bases between the two germline ends. The CDR3 spans 15 residues. The germline V gene encodes CDR1 MNHNS and CDR2 SASEGT.

The chain employs TRBV6-1 and TRBJ1-2; 9 bases match TRBD1. The CDR3 is made up of 15 amino acids. V lost 2 bases and J lost 7; bases outside the gene matches: 8. The V gene's germline CDR1 is MNHNS and CDR2 SASEGT. The CDR3: CASSEMGQGFGGYTF. The CDR3 DNA follows: TGTGCCAGCAGTGAAATGGGACAGGGTTTTGGTGGCTACACCTTC.

The chain couples TRBV4-2 to TRBJ2-7; no firm D call. CDR3 length equals 16 residues. From germline, CDR1 is LGHNA and CDR2 YNFKEQ. V was pared by 0 bases and J by 0 bases, with 12 bases between. The CDR3 DNA is TGTGCCAGCAGCCAAGATGGTTCAGGTAACTCCTACGAGCAGTACTTC. Encoded protein: CASSQDGSGNSYEQYF.

This clone was seen just once. The V call is TRBV6-4, the J call TRBJ1-4; 8 bases match TRBD1. The CDR3 contains 15 residues. With 4 bases clipped from V and 10 bases from J, the junction kept 11 bases outside the gene matches. CDR1 is MRHNA and CDR2 is SNTAGT in the germline V gene. In DNA, the CDR3 is TGTGCCAGCAGTGCCATGACAGGGGAGGTTGCAAAACTGTTTTTT. Its protein product is CASSAMTGEVAKLFF.

This chain uses TRBV10-3 with TRBJ2-7; D unresolved. The CDR3 extends over 15 amino acids. V gave up 0 bases and J gave up 1 base, with 10 bases separating them. Germline CDR1 and CDR2: ENHRY and SYGVKD. The CDR3 sequence is CAISESTRSSYEQYF. Here the CDR3 DNA reads TGTGCCATCAGTGAGTCGACTCGGAGTTCCTACGAGCAGTACTTC.

In regard to this clone: At one of its ends the junction is not consistent with the germline gene, which may arise from a read error. The chain's CDR3 is CVSSLATGVMNTEAFF. The CDR3 region has the DNA TGTGTCAGCAGCTTGGCGACAGGGGTCATGAACACTGAAGCTTTCTTT. The V and J genes are TRBV5-6 and TRBJ1-1, with 8 bases identical to TRBD1. CDR3 length equals 16 residues. Looked up from germline, CDR1 is SGHDT and CDR2 is YYEEEE.

V gene TRBV29-1 combines with J gene TRBJ1-4; 7 bases are a match to TRBD1. CDR1 and CDR2 (germline): SQVTM, ANQGSEA. CDR3 length: 14 amino acids. The junction had 11 bases not matched to a gene; V was cut back by 6 bases and J by 7 bases. This CDR3 is CSVLPTGVGEKLFF. CDR3 nucleotide sequence: TGCAGCGTGCTACCCACAGGGGTGGGTGAAAAACTGTTTTTT.

The sample holds a few counts of this clone. The chain combines TRBV4-2 with TRBJ1-1, with TRBD1 identical over 7 bases. Per the germline V gene, CDR1 is LGHNA and CDR2 is YNFKEQ. This CDR3 region has 13 residues. J was trimmed by 7 bases and V by 1 base; bases with no gene match: 3. This chain's CDR3 is CASSQVGQHEAFF. CDR3 DNA sequence: TGTGCCAGCAGCCAAGTGGGACAGCATGAAGCTTTCTTT.

This chain links TRBV6-5 with TRBJ2-1, with D possibly being TRBD2 (6 bases). The CDR3 has 14 amino acids. Germline V lookup: CDR1 MNHEY, CDR2 SVGAGI. Trimming took off 6 bases at V and 6 bases at J, with 15 bases between the two ends. This chain's CDR3 is CASRVLADSNEQFF. CDR3 sequence (DNA): TGTGCCAGCAGAGTACTAGCCGATAGCAATGAGCAGTTCTTC.

The chain combines TRBV9 with TRBJ1-6, with D perhaps matching TRBD1 (6 bases). The germline V and J ends were trimmed by 3 bases and 5 bases, with 18 bases remaining between them. In germline, CDR1 is SGDLS, CDR2 YYNGEE. The CDR3 length is 17 residues. Here the CDR3 DNA reads TGTGCCAGCAGCGCAGGAGCGGCAGGGGCGGATAATTCACCCCTCCACTTT. Its protein is CASSAGAAGADNSPLHF.

This rearrangement joins TRBV5-1 to TRBJ2-5; 8 positions agree with TRBD2. This CDR3 contains 16 residues. V was clipped by 0 bases and J by 4 bases; unmatched bases: 8. Germline V gene lookup returns CDR1 SGHRS and CDR2 YFSETQ. CDR3 region: CASSLAGTGGLETQYF. The CDR3 DNA reads TGCGCCAGCAGCTTGGCTGGCACGGGGGGGCTAGAGACCCAGTACTTC. Full variable domain (rest looked up from reference TRBV5-1 and TRBJ2-5): KAGVTQTPRYLIKTRGQQVTLSCSPISGHRSVSWYQQTPGQGLQFLFEYFSETQRNKGNFPGRFSGRQFSNSRSEMNVSTLELGDSALYLCASSLAGTGGLETQYFGPGTRLLVL.

V gene TRBV7-9 combines with J gene TRBJ2-2, with 8 bases identical to TRBD1. The V segment lost 6 bases and the J segment 5 bases; nucleotides outside the gene matches: 8. The germline V gene encodes CDR1 SEHNR and CDR2 FQNEAQ (reference sequence). The CDR3 length is 15 residues. The CDR3 spells CASRTRTGSTGELFF. For the CDR3, the DNA is TGTGCCAGCAGAACTAGGACAGGGTCAACCGGGGAGCTGTTTTTT.

The V gene is TRBV25-1, the J gene TRBJ2-7; a weak D match, TRBD1 (5 bases). The V and J ends lost 1 base and 4 bases respectively, with 14 bases between them. The CDR3 has 15 residues. Looked up from germline, CDR1 is MGHDK and CDR2 is SYGVNS. The CDR3 bases are TGTGCCAGCAGTGAATTCCAGGGCCCTCCTTACGAGCAGTACTTC. It encodes CASSEFQGPPYEQYF.

This clone appeared a single time. The chain couples TRBV7-2 to TRBJ2-7, with D possibly being TRBD2 (5 bases). Deletions cut 0 bases from V and 7 bases from J, with 13 bases between. CDR3 length: 14 amino acids. Germline CDR1 and CDR2: SGHTA and FQGNSA. DNA for the CDR3: TGTGCCAGCAGCTTAGCGGCTTCCCGGGAAGAGCAGTACTTC. Protein: CASSLAASREEQYF.

The chain recombines TRBV30 with TRBJ2-2, with 11 positions matching TRBD1. The germline gives CDR1 GTSNPN, CDR2 SVGIG (reference sequence). This CDR3 is 15 amino acids long. V lost 1 base to trimming and J lost 5 bases; unmatched junction nucleotides: 3. CDR3 loop: CAWSAGQGATGELFF. The CDR3 region has the DNA TGTGCCTGGAGTGCTGGACAGGGGGCTACCGGGGAGCTGTTTTTT.

The chain employs TRBV5-4 and TRBJ2-7, with TRBD1 matching over 7 bases. The CDR3 length is 14 residues. Unmatched junction bases numbered 5, after V lost 5 bases and J lost 0 bases. From germline, CDR1 is SGHNT and CDR2 YYREEE (reference sequence). The CDR3 bases are TGTGCCAGCAGTGACAGGGCTAGCTCCTACGAGCAGTACTTC. Translating gives CASSDRASSYEQYF.

This clone appeared once. J is TRBJ1-1 and V is TRBV6-1, with 7 bases fitting TRBD1. The CDR3 consists of 14 residues. Losses at the gene ends were 5 bases for V and 4 bases for J; bases not matched to a gene: 7. Germline CDR1 MNHNS, CDR2 SASEGT. CDR3 coding DNA: TGTGCCAGCAGTCAGGGGGGCGCGGGCACTGAAGCTTTCTTT. Protein product: CASSQGGAGTEAFF.